These 14 T cell receptor beta chains came from one sample sequenced in a study of cytomegalovirus exposure and HLA in healthy donors. Libraries were prepared by immunoSEQ multiplex PCR; TCRdb keeps only in-frame clonotypes and omits some of them. The data hold 180,000 or so clones, with approximately 86% observed a single time. What was sequenced was PBMCs. The receptors were sampled from a man aged 25 to 40 in good health and CMV-seropositive.

This chain uses TRBV11-3 with TRBJ2-2; D not certain. CDR3 length: 14 residues. V was pared by 6 bases and J by 5 bases, with 13 bases between. Germline assignment: CDR1 SGHNT and CDR2 YENEEA. CDR3: CASRTLMGTGELFF. CDR3 bases: TGTGCCAGCAGAACCCTGATGGGGACCGGGGAGCTGTTTTTT.

The chain uses TRBV10-3 and TRBJ2-7; tentative D call: TRBD2 (5 bases). Per the germline V gene, CDR1 is ENHRY and CDR2 is SYGVKD. V was cut by 4 bases and J by 0 bases, with 10 bases left in between. CDR3 length equals 14 residues. In DNA, the CDR3 is TGTGCCATCAGTGTTACGGGGAGCTCCTACGAGCAGTACTTC. Translated, it gives CAISVTGSSYEQYF.

The V and J genes are TRBV7-6 and TRBJ2-5; a weak D match, TRBD2 (7 bases). CDR3 length equals 17 residues. Germline lookup yields CDR1 SGHVS and CDR2 FNYEAQ. The germline V and J ends were trimmed by 3 bases and 5 bases, with 22 bases remaining between them. The CDR3: CASSFGSGGGRSETQYF. CDR3 nucleotides: TGTGCCAGCAGCTTTGGCTCGGGGGGCGGTCGATCGGAGACCCAGTACTTC.

The V call is TRBV9, the J call TRBJ2-3; TRBD2 matches 14 bases. The junction had 10 bases not matched to a gene; V was cut back by 4 bases and J by 0 bases. The length of the CDR3 is 19 residues. Germline V CDR1 and CDR2: SGDLS, YYNGEE. Here the CDR3 DNA reads TGTGCCAGCAGCCTACGCGGGACTAGCGGGAGCTATAGCACAGATACGCAGTATTTT. Its protein is CASSLRGTSGSYSTDTQYF.

This clone has a single count. This rearrangement joins TRBV7-8 to TRBJ1-6, with unresolved D. Germline loops: CDR1 SGHVS, CDR2 FQNEAQ. The CDR3 has 13 amino acids. Trimming removed 7 bases from V and 5 bases from J, with 9 bases in between. CDR3 protein: CASTRTHNSPLHF. CDR3 sequence (DNA): TGTGCCAGCACCCGGACCCATAATTCACCCCTCCACTTT.

The chain is built from TRBV6-6 and TRBJ2-5, with 8 bases matching TRBD1. This CDR3 spans 16 amino acids. J lost 1 base, V lost 4 bases, and 8 bases had no gene match. From germline, CDR1 is MNHNY and CDR2 SVGAGI (reference sequence). The CDR3 DNA follows: TGTGCCAGCAGTTCAGGTCCCGGGACAGGCCAAGAGACCCAGTACTTC. Protein product: CASSSGPGTGQETQYF.

The chain links TRBV10-2 to TRBJ2-5, with TRBD2 matching over 9 bases. CDR3 length equals 15 residues. Looked up from germline, CDR1 is WSHSY and CDR2 is SAAADI. The V gene end was trimmed by 7 bases and the J gene end by 2 bases; junction bases not matched to a gene: 8. For the CDR3, the DNA is TGCGCCAGCAAATTAGCGGGAGAGGGGCAAGAGACCCAGTACTTC. Protein: CASKLAGEGQETQYF.

The chain couples TRBV6-1 to TRBJ2-1, with D possibly matching TRBD1 (6 bases). V dropped 5 bases and J dropped 3 bases, with 14 bases sitting between them. This CDR3 has 15 residues. Germline V CDR1 and CDR2: MNHNS, SASEGT. Written as DNA, the CDR3 is TGTGCCAGCAGTCCCCGACAGGAGGTCTACAATGAGCAGTTCTTC. Translated: CASSPRQEVYNEQFF.

In this sample, this clone turned up once. This chain uses TRBV7-9 with TRBJ2-1; D not certain. This CDR3 contains 12 residues. The germline V and J ends were trimmed by 1 base and 8 bases, with 6 bases remaining between them. CDR1 and CDR2 (germline): SEHNR, FQNEAQ (reference sequence). The CDR3: CASSLGGYEQFF. CDR3 in DNA: TGTGCCAGCAGCTTAGGGGGATATGAGCAGTTCTTC.

CDR3 residues: CASTRGMTNTGELFF. The CDR3 DNA sequence: TGTGCCAGCACGAGAGGGATGACGAACACCGGGGAGCTGTTTTTT. V and J are TRBV6-5 and TRBJ2-2, with D maybe TRBD2 (5 bases). Trimming took 7 bases from V and 0 from J, leaving 12 bases between them. CDR3 length: 15 residues. From germline, CDR1 is MNHEY and CDR2 SVGAGI.

This clone was seen just once. The chain is built from TRBV27 and TRBJ2-6; TRBD1 matches at 11 bases. CDR1 and CDR2 (germline): MNHEY, SMNVEV (reference sequence). V was clipped by 8 bases and J by 2 bases; unmatched bases: 8. The CDR3 loop spans 17 amino acids. The CDR3 spells CASRRTGGAAGANVLTF. CDR3 DNA sequence: TGTGCCAGCCGACGGACAGGGGGCGCGGCTGGGGCCAACGTCCTGACTTTC.

The J gene is TRBJ1-3, the V gene TRBV6-5; D is unclear. Trimming removed 0 bases from V and 7 bases from J, with 10 bases in between. This CDR3 is 14 amino acids long. Germline V gives CDR1 MNHEY, CDR2 SVGAGI. CDR3 bases: TGTGCCAGCAGTTACTCCAAAGGCGGGAACACCATATATTTT. As protein: CASSYSKGGNTIYF.

The genes are TRBV7-8 and TRBJ1-2; D is unclear. This CDR3 is 12 amino acids long. Germline V lookup: CDR1 SGHVS, CDR2 FQNEAQ. With 1 base removed from V and 6 bases from J, the gap between germline ends came to 6 bases. The CDR3 sequence is CASSLVEDGYTF. CDR3 DNA: TGTGCCAGCAGCTTAGTGGAGGATGGCTACACCTTC.

V usage is TRBV4-1 and J usage is TRBJ2-1; TRBD2 matches at 14 bases. In germline, CDR1 is MGHRA, CDR2 YSYEKL. The junction had 4 bases not matched to a gene; V was cut back by 3 bases and J by 6 bases. This CDR3 is 16 amino acids long. CDR3 coding DNA: TGCGCCAGCAGCCACCATGGACTAGCGGGGGGCAATGAGCAGTTCTTC. This encodes CASSHHGLAGGNEQFF.